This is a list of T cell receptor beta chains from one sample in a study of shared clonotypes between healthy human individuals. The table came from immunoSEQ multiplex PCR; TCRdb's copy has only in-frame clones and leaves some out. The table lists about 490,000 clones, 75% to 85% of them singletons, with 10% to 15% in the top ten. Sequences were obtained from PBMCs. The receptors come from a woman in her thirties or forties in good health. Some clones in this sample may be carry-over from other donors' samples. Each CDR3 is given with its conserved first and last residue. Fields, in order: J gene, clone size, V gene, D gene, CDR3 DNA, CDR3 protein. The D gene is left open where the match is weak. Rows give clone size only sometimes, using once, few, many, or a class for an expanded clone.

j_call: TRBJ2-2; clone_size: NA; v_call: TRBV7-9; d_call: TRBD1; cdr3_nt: TGTGCCAGCAGCAAGTCCACAGGGGCTTTGAACACCGGGGAGCTGTTTTTT; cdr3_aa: CASSKSTGALNTGELFF
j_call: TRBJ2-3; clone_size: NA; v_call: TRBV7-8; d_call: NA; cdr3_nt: TGTGCCAGCAGTCCCTCCGGGGCAGATACGCAGTATTTT; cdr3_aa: CASSPSGADTQYF
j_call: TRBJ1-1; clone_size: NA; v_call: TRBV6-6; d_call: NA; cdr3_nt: TGTGCCAGCAGTGACATACAGGGGAACACTGAAGCTTTCTTT; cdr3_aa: CASSDIQGNTEAFF
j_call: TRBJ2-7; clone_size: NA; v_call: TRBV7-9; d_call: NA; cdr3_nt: TGTGCCAGCAGCTTAGCCGGGACGGTCAACTACGAGCAGTACTTC; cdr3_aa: CASSLAGTVNYEQYF
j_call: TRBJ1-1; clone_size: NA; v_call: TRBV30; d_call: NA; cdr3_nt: TGTGCCTGGAGTTCAGACTTCAACACTGAAGCTTTCTTT; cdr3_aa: CAWSSDFNTEAFF
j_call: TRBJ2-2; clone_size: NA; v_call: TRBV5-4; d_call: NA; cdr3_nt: TGTGCCAGCAGCTTGGACACCTCCGGCGGGGAGCTGTTTTTT; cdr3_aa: CASSLDTSGGELFF
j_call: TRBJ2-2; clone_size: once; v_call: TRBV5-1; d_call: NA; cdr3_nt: TGCGCCAGCAGCTGGGGACAAGACGCCGGGGAGCTGTTTTTT; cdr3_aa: CASSWGQDAGELFF
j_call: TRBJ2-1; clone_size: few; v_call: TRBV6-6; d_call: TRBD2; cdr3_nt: TGTGCCAGCAGCCTGACTAGCGAGGATGAGCAGTTCTTC; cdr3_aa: CASSLTSEDEQFF
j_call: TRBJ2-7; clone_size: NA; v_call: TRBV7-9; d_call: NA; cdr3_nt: TGTGCCAGCAGTACCAGGGTCTACGAGCAGTACTTC; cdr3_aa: CASSTRVYEQYF
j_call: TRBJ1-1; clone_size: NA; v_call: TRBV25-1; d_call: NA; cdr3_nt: TGTGCCAGCAGCCCCAGGGCAGGCACTGAAGCTTTCTTT; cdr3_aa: CASSPRAGTEAFF
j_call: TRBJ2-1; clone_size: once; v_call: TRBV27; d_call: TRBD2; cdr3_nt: TGTGCCAGCAGTTTATGGCCTAGCGGGAGCGGGGAGCAGTTCTTC; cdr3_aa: CASSLWPSGSGEQFF
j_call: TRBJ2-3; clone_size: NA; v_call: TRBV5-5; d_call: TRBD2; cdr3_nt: TGTGCCAGCAGCCCAAGCGGGAGGGCTAGCACAGATACGCAGTATTTT; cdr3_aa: CASSPSGRASTDTQYF
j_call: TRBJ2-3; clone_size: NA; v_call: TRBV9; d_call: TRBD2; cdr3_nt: TGTGCCAGCAGCGCAGAACTAGCGGGAGACGGCACAGATACGCAGTATTTT; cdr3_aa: CASSAELAGDGTDTQYF
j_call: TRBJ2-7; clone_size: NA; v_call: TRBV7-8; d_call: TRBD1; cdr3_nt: TGTGCCAGCAGCTTAGGAAGGGGGCGTTACGAGCAGTACTTC; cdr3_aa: CASSLGRGRYEQYF
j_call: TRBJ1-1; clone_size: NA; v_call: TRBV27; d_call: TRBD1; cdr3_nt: TGTGCCAGCAGTTGGGGACAGTTCGGGCGGACTGAAGCTTTCTTT; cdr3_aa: CASSWGQFGRTEAFF
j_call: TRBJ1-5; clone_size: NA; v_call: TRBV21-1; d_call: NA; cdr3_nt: TGTGCCAGCAGCACCAGACAGGGCAATCAGCCCCAGCATTTT; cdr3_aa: CASSTRQGNQPQHF
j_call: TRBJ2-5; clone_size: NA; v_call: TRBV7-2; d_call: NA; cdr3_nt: TGTGCCAGCAGCTTAAATCGTGAGACCCAGTACTTC; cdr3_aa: CASSLNRETQYF
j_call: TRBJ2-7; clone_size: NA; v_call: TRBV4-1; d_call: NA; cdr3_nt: TGCGCCAGCAGCCAAGCCAGTAGTTTCGAGCAGTACTTC; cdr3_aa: CASSQASSFEQYF
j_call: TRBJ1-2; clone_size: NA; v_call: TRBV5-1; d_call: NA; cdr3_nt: TGCGCCAGCAGCTGGGAAGCAGCTAACTATGGCTACACCTTC; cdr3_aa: CASSWEAANYGYTF
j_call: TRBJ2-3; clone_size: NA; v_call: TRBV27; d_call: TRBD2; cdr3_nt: TGTGCCAGCAGTTTATCGGTCGGACTAGCGGGTTCAGATACGCAGTATTTT; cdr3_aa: CASSLSVGLAGSDTQYF
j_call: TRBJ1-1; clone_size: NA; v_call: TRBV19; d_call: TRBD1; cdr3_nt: TGTGCCAGCAACCCGGGACAGGGGGCCATGGGAGCTTTCTTT; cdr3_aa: CASNPGQGAMGAFF
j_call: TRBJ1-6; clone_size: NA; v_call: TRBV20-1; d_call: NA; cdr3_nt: TGCAGTGCTAGTCGGCGTTCACCCCTCCACTTT; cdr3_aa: CSASRRSPLHF
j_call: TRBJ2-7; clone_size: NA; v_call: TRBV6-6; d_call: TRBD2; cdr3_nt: TGTGCCAGCAGTTCACTAGCGGGAGGTTACGAGCAGTACTTC; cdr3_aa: CASSSLAGGYEQYF
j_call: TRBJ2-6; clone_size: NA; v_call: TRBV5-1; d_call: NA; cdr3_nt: TGCGCCAGCAGCCCGACCGCTTTTACGGGGGCCAACGTCCTGACTTTC; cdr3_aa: CASSPTAFTGANVLTF
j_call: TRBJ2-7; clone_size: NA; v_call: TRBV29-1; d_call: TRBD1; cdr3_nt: TGCAGCGTCGTACGGCAGGGGGCTTCCTACGAGCAGTACTTC; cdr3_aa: CSVVRQGASYEQYF
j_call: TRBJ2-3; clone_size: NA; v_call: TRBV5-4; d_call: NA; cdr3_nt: TGTGCCAGCAGCTTGTTAGATACGCAGTATTTT; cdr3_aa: CASSLLDTQYF
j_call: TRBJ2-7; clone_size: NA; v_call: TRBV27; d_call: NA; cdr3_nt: TGTGCCAGCAGTTTTGGTCAGACCTACGAGCAGTACTTC; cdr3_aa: CASSFGQTYEQYF
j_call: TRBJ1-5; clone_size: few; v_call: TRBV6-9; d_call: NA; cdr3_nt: TGTGCCAGCAGTTACGGGACGGAGAATCAGCCCCAGCATTTT; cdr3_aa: CASSYGTENQPQHF
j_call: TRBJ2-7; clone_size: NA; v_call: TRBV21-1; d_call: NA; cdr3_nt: TGTGCCAGCAGCAAAGATTTTACGGAAATTTCTGTCCACTACGAGCAGTACTTC; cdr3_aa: CASSKDFTEISVHYEQYF
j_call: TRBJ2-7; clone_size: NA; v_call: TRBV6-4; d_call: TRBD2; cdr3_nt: TGTGCCAGCAATCCAGCGGGAGGACTGACATACGAGCAGTACTTC; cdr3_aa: CASNPAGGLTYEQYF
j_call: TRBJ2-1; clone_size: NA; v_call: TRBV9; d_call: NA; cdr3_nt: TGTGCCAGCAGCGGGGGGAGCTCCTACAATGAGCAGTTCTTC; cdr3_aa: CASSGGSSYNEQFF
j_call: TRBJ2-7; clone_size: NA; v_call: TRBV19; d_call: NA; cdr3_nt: TGTGCCAGTAGTGGGTCCGTCGGGAGCGAGCAGTACTTC; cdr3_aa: CASSGSVGSEQYF
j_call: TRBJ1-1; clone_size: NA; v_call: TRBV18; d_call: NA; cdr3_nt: TGTGCCAGCTCACCAAACAGTGGAAACACTGAAGCTTTCTTT; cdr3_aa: CASSPNSGNTEAFF
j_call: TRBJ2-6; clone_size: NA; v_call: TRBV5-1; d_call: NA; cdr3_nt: TGCGCCAGCAGCTTGGGGGACAATCAGTTCTCTGGGGCCAACGTCCTGACTTTC; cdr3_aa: CASSLGDNQFSGANVLTF
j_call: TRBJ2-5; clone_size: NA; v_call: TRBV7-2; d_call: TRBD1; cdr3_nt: TGTGCCAGCAGCCGTCCCGGGACAGGGTCCCAAGAGACCCAGTACTTC; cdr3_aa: CASSRPGTGSQETQYF
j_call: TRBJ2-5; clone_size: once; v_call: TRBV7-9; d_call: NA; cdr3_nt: TGTGCCAGCAGCCCTCAGGGGCTCCCTAGGGAGACCCAGTACTTC; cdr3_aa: CASSPQGLPRETQYF
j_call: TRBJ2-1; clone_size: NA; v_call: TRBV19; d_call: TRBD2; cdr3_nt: TGTGCCAGTAGGCTGCGGGGGTCCGATGAGCAGTTCTTC; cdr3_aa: CASRLRGSDEQFF
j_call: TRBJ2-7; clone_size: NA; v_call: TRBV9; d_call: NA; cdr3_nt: TGTGCCAGCAGCAGGGGGGTAATCCGAGGCGAGCAGTACTTC; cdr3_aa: CASSRGVIRGEQYF
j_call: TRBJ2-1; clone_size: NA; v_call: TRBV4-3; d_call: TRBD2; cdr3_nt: TGCGCCAGCAGCTTGACTAGCGGGAGTTTCGATGAGCAGTTCTTC; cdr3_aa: CASSLTSGSFDEQFF
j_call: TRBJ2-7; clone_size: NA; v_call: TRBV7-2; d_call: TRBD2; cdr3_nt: TGTGCCAGCAGCTTAGCTTCGGGACTAGCGGGAGCCCTTTCCTACGAGCAGTACTTC; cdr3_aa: CASSLASGLAGALSYEQYF
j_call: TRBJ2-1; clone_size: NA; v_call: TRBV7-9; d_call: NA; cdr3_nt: TGTGCCAGCACCCCACTCCTAGGGCTAGCGTCCGACAATGAGCAGTTCTTC; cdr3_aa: CASTPLLGLASDNEQFF
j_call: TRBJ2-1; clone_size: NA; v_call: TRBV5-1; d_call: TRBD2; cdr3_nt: TGCGCCAGCAGCTTTTCGGGAGCGGGGAATGAGCAGTTCTTC; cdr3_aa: CASSFSGAGNEQFF
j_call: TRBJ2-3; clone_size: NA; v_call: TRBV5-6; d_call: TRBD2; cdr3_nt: TGTGCCAGCAGCATAAGACTAGCGGGAGGAGGGGGACACACAGATACGCAGTATTTT; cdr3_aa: CASSIRLAGGGGHTDTQYF
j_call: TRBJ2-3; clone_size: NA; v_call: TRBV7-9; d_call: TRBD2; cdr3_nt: TGTGCCAGCAGCCGGACTAGCGGGGCCACAGATACGCAGTATTTT; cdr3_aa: CASSRTSGATDTQYF
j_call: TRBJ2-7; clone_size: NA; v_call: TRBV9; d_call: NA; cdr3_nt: TGTGCCAGCAGCCCATGGGCTTCGTCCGAAGAGCAGTACTTC; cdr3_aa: CASSPWASSEEQYF
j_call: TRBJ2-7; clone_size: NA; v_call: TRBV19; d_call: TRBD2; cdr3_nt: TGTGCCAGTAGTTCACCGGGACTACAATACGAGCAGTACTTC; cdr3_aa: CASSSPGLQYEQYF
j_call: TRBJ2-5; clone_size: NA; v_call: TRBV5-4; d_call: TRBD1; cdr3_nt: TGTGCCAGCAGCACCCGACAGGGGTCCCCCGCAGAGACCCAGTACTTC; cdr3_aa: CASSTRQGSPAETQYF
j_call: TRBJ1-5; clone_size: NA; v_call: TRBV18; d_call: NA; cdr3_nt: TGTGCCAGCTCACCAGACGAGGGCCCGAGGGATCAGCCCCAGCATTTT; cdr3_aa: CASSPDEGPRDQPQHF
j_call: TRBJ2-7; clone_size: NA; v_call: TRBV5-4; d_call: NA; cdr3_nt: TGTGCCAGCAGCCCACCCACAGGGAACTCCTACGAGCAGTACTTC; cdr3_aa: CASSPPTGNSYEQYF
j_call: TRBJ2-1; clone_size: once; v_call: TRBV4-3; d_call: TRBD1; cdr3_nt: TGCGCCAGCAGCCACGGCAGGGGGTCGTATGAGCAGTTCTTC; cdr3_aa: CASSHGRGSYEQFF
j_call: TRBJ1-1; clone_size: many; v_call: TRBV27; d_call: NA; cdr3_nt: TGTGCCAGCAGTTTATCCCGGGGGGACACTGAAGCTTTCTTT; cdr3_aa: CASSLSRGDTEAFF
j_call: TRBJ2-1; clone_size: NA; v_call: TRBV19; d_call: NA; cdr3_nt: TGTGCCAGTAGTATAGCTCTTCAGAATAATGAGCAGTTCTTC; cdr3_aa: CASSIALQNNEQFF
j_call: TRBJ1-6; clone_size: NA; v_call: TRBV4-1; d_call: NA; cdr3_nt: TGCGCCAGCAGCCAAGATCGGGAGTCACCCCTCCACTTT; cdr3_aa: CASSQDRESPLHF
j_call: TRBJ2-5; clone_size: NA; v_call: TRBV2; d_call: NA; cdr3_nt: TGTGCCAGCAGTGAAGCGCAGGGACGACAAGAGACCCAGTACTTC; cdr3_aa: CASSEAQGRQETQYF
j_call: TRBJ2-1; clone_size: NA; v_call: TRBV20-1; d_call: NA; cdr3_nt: TGCAGTGCTAGTGGTCCAGTTGAGCAGTTCTTC; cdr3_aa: CSASGPVEQFF
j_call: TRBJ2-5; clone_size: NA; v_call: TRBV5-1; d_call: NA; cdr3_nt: TGCGCCAGCAGCTTGGATACCACAGGGTCGACCCAGTACTTC; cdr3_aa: CASSLDTTGSTQYF
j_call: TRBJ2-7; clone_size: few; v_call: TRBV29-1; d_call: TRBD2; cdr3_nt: TGCAGCGCGGGGGGGCGCGGAGGCGAGCAGTACTTC; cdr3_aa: CSAGGRGGEQYF
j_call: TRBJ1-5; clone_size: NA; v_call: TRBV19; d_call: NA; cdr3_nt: TGTGCCAGCAGCCGCCAGATTGATCAGCCCCAGCATTTT; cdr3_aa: CASSRQIDQPQHF
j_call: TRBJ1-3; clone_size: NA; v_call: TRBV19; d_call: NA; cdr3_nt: TGTGCCAGTACTGCGTCGGACATCTCTGGAAACACCATATATTTT; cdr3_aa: CASTASDISGNTIYF
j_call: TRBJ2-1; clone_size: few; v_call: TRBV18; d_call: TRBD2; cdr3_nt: TGTGCCAGCTCAGGGACTAGCGGGAGGCCGGGGTCCCTTGAGCAGTTCTTC; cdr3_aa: CASSGTSGRPGSLEQFF